The T cell receptor (beta chain) under discussion was sequenced for a study of STAT5B mutations in CD4+ large granular lymphocyte leukemia (dated by TCRdb to between 2021 and 2023). Background for the entire study: Among the healthy controls, the CDR3 'QG' motif was associated with a particular HLA allele. TCRbeta repertoires of CD4+ T-cell large granular lymphocyte leukemia patients were compared with those of healthy blood donors. Flow cytometry on FACSCanto II or FACSVerse showed that the purified fractions were more than 95% pure among lymphocytes. What the research found in general, with its limitations: TRBV06-family usage was enriched among the top patient clones (8/27) compared with healthy controls (2/35). Main leukemic clonotypes were private to each patient, although 20% to 25% of the main leukemic clonotypes were found at low frequency in the non-leukemic repertoires of other patients. Compared with healthy CD4+ repertoires, CD4-sorted patient repertoires appeared more clonal, and this difference remained even after the putative leukemic clones were removed. The data were not HLA-matched, and the relatively small sample size could explain the higher clonality seen in CD4+ compared with CD8+ T-LGLL.

The immunoSEQ assay at survey resolution was applied to genomic DNA for sequencing of TCRbeta rearrangements. As for the authors' bioinformatics: In the TCR sequencing data, the lowest productive clonotype frequency that could be detected was 2.59 x 10-5. Only productive TCRbeta rearrangements, meaning sequences that were complete and in-frame, were kept for the analyses. Simpson clonality, calculated in the immunoSEQ Analyzer version 3.0, was used as the measure of sample clonality. Clones were categorized by frequency as very rare, small, medium, large (1-20%) or hyperexpanded (>20%). Generation probabilities were estimated with OLGA 1.2.3, V-gene circos plots were made with VDJtools, specificities were looked up in VDJdb, and CDR3 motifs were identified with GLIPH. TCRdb mirrors the immuneACCESS table, restricted to in-frame sequences. Some clones are absent from its copies; in checked studies, under half trace to an unresolved V gene, and the reason for the others is unknown. V and J calls and clone size come straight from that table; D and trimming were deduced from the DNA. The sample records roughly 46,000 clones, about 80% of which are singletons. The ten largest clones add up to under 0.4% of the sample.

Healthy controls were 35 or so blood donors whose buffy coats came from the Finnish Red Cross blood service. All TCR-sequenced material derived from peripheral blood: patient blood samples and healthy donor buffy coats. Ficoll-Hypaque gradient centrifugation was used to isolate peripheral blood mononuclear cells. Magnetic purification was used to isolate CD4+ cells from the buffy coats of the healthy controls. Genomic DNA was extracted using the Gentra Puregene Cell and Tissue kit, and a Qubit 2.0 fluorometer was used to quantify it. Its CDR3 holds 15 amino acids, cysteine through phenylalanine. The kept DNA is CDR3 alone, 45 bases in frame from the first base. The junction carries 23 bases between V and J, which are trimmed by 5 bases and 9 bases respectively. The germline V gene encodes CDR1 SGDLS and CDR2 YYNGEE. Comment on this clone: The specificity of this receptor is unknown. Base qualities are not at hand, and no much larger clone is one base apart.

The chain was built from TRBV9 and TRBJ2-5, with TRBD1 as a weak D call on 7 bases. This TCR derives from a human donor in good health. The sequenced sample consisted of CD4+ T cells from blood buffy coats. CDR3 region: CASSSMRDRPPSQYF. The nucleotide sequence is given as TGTGCCAGCAGTTCAATGCGGGACAGACCTCCTTCCCAGTACTTC.